This T cell receptor beta chain was recovered during a study of identical twins. Overall study results and limits: Beta out-of-frame sequences displayed a weaker excess of sharing between twins.

The CDR3 runs to 14 residues. Between the trimmed V and J ends, which lost 1 base and 6 bases, there was a span of 13 bases. Germline CDR1 is SQVTM and CDR2 is ANQGSEA. This clonotype was seen a handful of times. Its antigen is not identified. After template switching added a universal primer site, the resulting cDNA carried unique molecular identifiers. TCRdb redid the calling of the 5' RACE reads with MiXCR, one entry per CDR3 protein. The table records 690,000 or so distinct CDR3 sequences, around 8.6% of them present only once. These data were also filed under a second study, of yellow fever vaccine responses in identical twins.

This TCR came from a woman aged 18-29 years in good health. The chain combines TRBV29-1 with TRBJ2-1; weak D call: TRBD2 (7 bases). The sample comprised PBMCs. CDR3 region: CSVEGGGGLNEQFF. CDR3 nucleotides: TGCAGCGTTGAAGGAGGGGGAGGGCTCAATGAGCAGTTCTTC.